This T cell receptor (beta chain) was captured by sequencing in a study of blood T cell repertoires in COVID-19 (dated by TCRdb to the early 2020s). With respect to the entire study: Samples from collaborators originated in the United States, Italy and Spain and spanned both the acute and convalescent phases of COVID-19. HLA class I and class II types, where available, came from metadata supplied by the sample provider rather than from assay-based typing. The material from the prospective study consisted of cDNA or gDNA derived from T cells, B-cell-depleted T cells, or PBMCs. The samples were drawn from two sources: the first 160 participants of the ongoing ImmuneRACE study, and 1,254 subjects contributed by 6 global collaborators. A freely available public database, intended as a resource for researchers studying the immune response to SARS-CoV-2, is where the repertoires were released. The dataset comprised deeply sampled blood TCRbeta repertoires from subjects exposed to, actively infected with, or recovered from COVID-19. The sample metadata nearly always contained a de-identified subject ID, COVID-19 status, age in years and sex. General findings and caveats noted by the study authors: Clinical and demographic metadata were provided uncurated, with the amount varying by source and participant.

TCRbeta CDR3 regions were amplified from genomic DNA by means of the immunoSEQ Assay, a bias-controlled multiplex PCR. On the study's bioinformatics: Within the assay, amplification of reference gene primers was used to estimate how many nucleated cells each sample contained. Sequence reads were collapsed and filtered to measure the absolute abundance of every unique TCRbeta CDR3 rearrangement. For each sample, productive Simpson clonality was calculated as the square root of Simpson's diversity index across productive rearrangements. Not all clones reach the TCRdb copy of this immuneACCESS table, which keeps in-frame sequences only. Checked studies attribute under half of the gap to unresolved V genes and leave the rest unexplained. D and trimming were read from the DNA, whereas the V and J calls and clone size are those reported in that table. The sample table shows some 700,000 clones, and 85% to 90% are seen once. Of the sample, 0.2% to 0.3% is held by the ten largest clones.

The collaborating institutions used their own protocols to collect whole blood in K2EDTA tubes. For TCRbeta analysis, collaborators shipped samples in one of three forms: frozen whole blood, isolated PBMCs, or DNA extracted from either of those sample types. With respect to this clone: Its specific antigen is unknown. Base quality data are lacking; no much larger clone is found one base away.

CDR1 and CDR2 are drawn from the germline V gene: SGHTA, FQGNSA. Spanning cysteine to phenylalanine, the CDR3 consists of 13 amino acids. Only the CDR3 portion is preserved as DNA: 39 bases, with reading frame beginning at the first base. The V and J ends are trimmed by 5 bases and 3 bases, leaving 10 bases between them. In this chain, TRBV7-2 is recombined with TRBJ1-2; the D gene cannot be named for sure. Sequenced material: peripheral blood. This clonotype was sampled from a young woman with acute or convalescent COVID-19. This receptor carries the CDR3 CASSLKPDYGYTF. The nucleotides read TGTGCCAGCAGCCTCAAACCGGACTATGGCTACACCTTC.